The present entry profiles one T cell receptor beta chain with its context. The antigen is unknown. The record originates from a study of PD-1 blockade in classical Hodgkin lymphoma. Notes on the study in general: Baseline diversity was lower in partial responders and progressors than complete responders. Nivolumab initiated under 1 year post-ASCT led to patient exclusion.

V was trimmed by 3 bases and J by 4 bases, leaving 15 bases between them. This CDR3 region has 14 residues. Germline-derived CDR1 and CDR2 are SQVTM and ANQGSEA. Specified time point: cycle 4 day 1 (C4D1), after less than 7 weeks of nivolumab. All patients relapsed after autologous stem cell transplantation, and brentuximab vedotin exposure varied. PBMCs, once thawed, yielded CD8+ T cells isolated by magnetic negative selection. Generated by immunoSEQ multiplex PCR, the TCRdb table keeps only in-frame clones and is missing some. Seen here are about 3,100 clones, approximately 78% observed once, and the top ten hold roughly 28%.

The sample here was CD8+ T cells from blood, taken before the fourth cycle of nivolumab. This receptor was obtained from a human donor with classical Hodgkin lymphoma. The chain has TRBV29-1 and TRBJ1-2, with a possible D match to TRBD1 (6 bases). CDR3 bases: TGCAGCGTTGATTTCCGCGACAGGCCCTATGGCTACACCTTC. It specifies CSVDFRDRPYGYTF.